This TCR beta chain was retrieved from a study of CD8 T cells in ankylosing spondylitis. Only a few counts were recorded for this clonotype. Its antigen remains unknown. Study findings and constraints: Peripheral blood samples showed relatively rare disease-linked clones, and these clones were CD8+. Typical of ankylosing spondylitis blood, it appeared, was a TCR beta motif of fewer than ten highly homologous variants.

Generation of TCR beta libraries employed quantitative 5'-RACE incorporating molecular barcodes. TCRdb re-derived calls from the 5' RACE reads in MiXCR, one entry per CDR3 protein. The sample shows around 230,000 distinct CDR3 sequences, about 9.1% of them seen only once. The V gene lost 1 base and the J gene lost 5 bases, with 8 bases spanning the gap. The CDR3 is 12 amino acids. Germline assignment: CDR1 DFQATT and CDR2 SNEGSKA (reference sequence). The chain is built from TRBV20-1 and TRBJ2-5; maybe TRBD1 (5 bases). The TCR sequence derives from a male donor with ankylosing spondylitis or in good health (not recorded which). The sequenced sample was blood, either unsorted or a sorted T cell fraction (not recorded which). Written as DNA, the CDR3 is TGCAGTGCTAGAGGGGGCAGGGAGACCCAGTACTTC. It encodes CSARGGRETQYF.